This T cell receptor beta chain appears in the sequencing data of a study of cytomegalovirus exposure and HLA in healthy donors. Study conclusions and caveats: Rarity characterized most TCR sequences, yet some public TCRs appeared in many donors. In a later analysis, a missense DCLRE1C variant was linked to TCR beta V- and J-gene trimming.

As for this clone: Its antigen remains unknown.

V lost 5 bases to trimming and J lost 7 bases, with 12 bases between them. CDR1 is SGHTA, CDR2 FQGNSA, per germline. The CDR3 spans 14 residues. The PCR was carried out with 60 Vbeta primers and 13 Jbeta primers. Assay used: immunoSEQ multiplex PCR; TCRdb lists only in-frame clones, some missing. This sample's table has about 74,000 clones. Sequenced sample: PBMCs. The chain is built from TRBV7-2 and TRBJ1-6, with D possibly TRBD1 on 6 matching bases. The receptor comes from a female donor in good health and CMV-seropositive. The CDR3 DNA follows: TGTGCCAGCAGCCTCGGACAGCTAAATTCACCCCTCCACTTT. This encodes CASSLGQLNSPLHF. Full variable domain (remainder filled in from reference TRBV7-2 and TRBJ1-6): GAGVSQSPSNKVTEKGKDVELRCDPISGHTALYWYRQSLGQGLEFLIYFQGNSAPDKSGLPSDRFSAERTGGSVSTLTIQRTQQEDSAVYLCASSLGQLNSPLHFGNGTRLTVT.